This T cell receptor (beta chain) appears in the sequencing data of a study of cytomegalovirus exposure and HLA in healthy donors. The CDR3 is made up of 15 amino acids. Between the trimmed V and J ends, which lost 0 bases and 0 bases, there was a span of 8 bases. Germline CDR1 is LGHNA and CDR2 is YSLEER. Primers: 60 Vbeta forward and 13 Jbeta reverse. Some clones are missing from TCRdb's copy, which holds only in-frame ones; the method was immunoSEQ multiplex PCR. The sample yields some 97,000 clones, roughly 82% seen once. The sequence derives from a woman aged 18-30 years in good health and CMV-seronegative. The V call is TRBV4-3, the J call TRBJ1-1; the D gene is possibly TRBD1 (6 bases). Sequencing input: PBMCs. The CDR3 loop is CASSQDDRMNTEAFF. The CDR3 bases are TGCGCCAGCAGCCAAGACGACAGGATGAACACTGAAGCTTTCTTT.